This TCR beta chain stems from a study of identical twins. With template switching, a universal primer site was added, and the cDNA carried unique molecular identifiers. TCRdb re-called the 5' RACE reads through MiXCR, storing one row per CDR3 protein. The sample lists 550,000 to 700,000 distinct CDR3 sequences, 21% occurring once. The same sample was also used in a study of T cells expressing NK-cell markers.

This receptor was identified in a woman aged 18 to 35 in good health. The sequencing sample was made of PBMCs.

The CDR3 DNA reads TGTGCCAGCGCACTAGACGCCACAGATACGCAGTATTTT. Its translation: CASALDATDTQYF. The rearrangement joins TRBV27 to TRBJ2-3; weak D call: TRBD2 (5 bases). V lost 8 bases and J lost 2, with 11 bases in between. The CDR3 runs 13 residues. Per germline, CDR1 MNHEY and CDR2 SMNVEV (reference sequence).